Below are 17 T cell receptor beta chains sequenced from a single sample in a study of shared clonotypes between healthy human individuals. The protocol was immunoSEQ multiplex PCR, while the TCRdb copy is restricted to in-frame clones and leaves out a portion. The sample has approximately 350,000 clones, approximately 97% seen once. Sequences were obtained from memory CD8+ T cells sorted from blood. Subset in this sample: CD45RO+ cells pooled with CCR7-negative TemRA cells. These receptors were taken from a man younger than 45 in good health.

The chain combines TRBV5-1 with TRBJ2-2; 16 nucleotides match TRBD2. This CDR3 region has 23 residues. Germline assignment: CDR1 SGHRS and CDR2 YFSETQ. After removal of 0 bases from V and 2 bases from J, the junction contained 16 bases not matched to a gene. Here the CDR3 reads CASSLGAQPSGTSGRANTGELFF. The CDR3 DNA sequence: TGCGCCAGCAGCTTGGGGGCCCAGCCATCCGGGACTAGCGGGAGGGCCAACACCGGGGAGCTGTTTTTT.

The J gene is TRBJ2-1, the V gene TRBV14; 9 bases align to TRBD1. From germline, CDR1 is SGHDN and CDR2 FVKESK. Trimming removed 4 bases from V and 8 bases from J; junction bases left unmatched: 15. This CDR3 is 17 amino acids long. CDR3 in DNA: TGTGCCAGCAGCCTAAGATTACCAGGGACAGGGAAGGATGAGCAGTTCTTC. Translating gives CASSLRLPGTGKDEQFF.

The J gene is TRBJ2-1, the V gene TRBV5-1; the match to TRBD2 covers 8 bases. There are 16 residues in the CDR3. Germline CDR1 reads SGHRS; CDR2 reads YFSETQ. V shed 1 base, J shed 3 bases, and the junction held 6 bases outside the gene matches. For the CDR3, the DNA is TGCGCCAGCAGCTTGTATCCCGGGACTAGCTACAATGAGCAGTTCTTC. It yields the protein CASSLYPGTSYNEQFF.

The gene calls are TRBV7-9 and TRBJ2-3, with 7 positions matching TRBD1. V shed 2 bases and J 3 bases; nucleotides not matched to a gene: 11. CDR1 SEHNR and CDR2 FQNEAQ come from the germline V gene (reference sequence). The CDR3 totals 17 residues. This chain's CDR3 is CASSLLVTGPGTDTQYF. Written as DNA, the CDR3 is TGTGCCAGCAGCTTACTTGTGACAGGGCCGGGAACAGATACGCAGTATTTT.

The genes are TRBV6-5 and TRBJ2-7; perhaps TRBD1 as D (5 bases). CDR1 and CDR2 from the germline V gene are MNHEY and SVGAGI. V dropped 0 bases and J dropped 2 bases, with 11 bases sitting between them. The CDR3 spans 15 residues. The CDR3 region has the DNA TGTGCCAGCAGTTACTCGTATCAGGGAACCTACGAGCAGTACTTC. This gives the protein CASSYSYQGTYEQYF.

The chain links TRBV18 to TRBJ2-5; a weak D match, TRBD1 (5 bases). V was pared by 5 bases and J by 3 bases, with 10 bases between. The CDR3 is 13 residues long. The germline gives CDR1 KGHSH, CDR2 LQKENI. CDR3 in DNA: TGTGCCAGCTCAAAAGCCAGGGAAGAGACCCAGTACTTC. Encoded protein: CASSKAREETQYF. The full variable domain, in which reference TRBV18 and TRBJ2-5 provide the parts outside the CDR3, is NAGVMQNPRHLVRRRGQEARLRCSPMKGHSHVYWYRQLPEEGLKFMVYLQKENIIDESGMPKERFSAEFPKEGPSILRIQQVVRGDSAAYFCASSKAREETQYFGPGTRLLVL.

The rearrangement links TRBV5-1 to TRBJ1-1; D is uncertain. This CDR3 has 13 amino acids. Germline values: CDR1 SGHRS, CDR2 YFSETQ. Trimming took 1 base from V and 2 from J, leaving 6 bases between them. CDR3 residues: CASSLTTNTEAFF. Written as DNA, the CDR3 is TGCGCCAGCAGCTTGACTACCAACACTGAAGCTTTCTTT.

The V call is TRBV20-1, the J call TRBJ2-7; D is uncertain. V shed 0 bases and J shed 7 bases, with 4 bases lying between them. The CDR3 length is 10 residues. CDR1 and CDR2 (germline): DFQATT, SNEGSKA (reference sequence). CDR3: CSAREEEQYF. CDR3 in DNA: TGCAGTGCTAGAGAGGAGGAGCAGTACTTC.

V and J are TRBV21-1 and TRBJ2-2; whether TRBD1, the table's D call, matches the DNA was not checked. TRBV21-1 is deemed a pseudogene. The CDR3 contains 17 residues. CDR3 in amino acids: CASSPKATGGAKGELFF. The CDR3 DNA reads as TGTGCCAGCAGCCCGAAAGCGACAGGGGGCGCTAAAGGGGAGCTGTTTTTT.

The chain recombines TRBV30 with TRBJ1-4, with a possible D match to TRBD1 (5 bases). V was cut by 0 bases and J by 7 bases, with 15 bases left in between. The CDR3 spans 15 residues. Germline V CDR1 and CDR2: GTSNPN, SVGIG (reference sequence). This chain's CDR3 is CAWSVGAGLGEKLFF. Here the CDR3 DNA reads TGTGCCTGGAGTGTAGGGGCAGGGTTGGGTGAAAAACTGTTTTTT.

V is TRBV19 and J is TRBJ1-3; possibly TRBD1 for D (5 bases). V was clipped by 4 bases and J by 0 bases, with 10 bases between them. Germline lookup yields CDR1 LNHDA and CDR2 SQIVND (reference sequence). The CDR3 has 15 amino acids. This CDR3 reads CASSTGYHSGNTIYF. The CDR3 DNA sequence: TGTGCCAGTAGTACAGGGTACCACTCTGGAAACACCATATATTTT.

In its sample, this clone was seen once. V is TRBV6-6 and J is TRBJ2-2, with D maybe TRBD1 (6 bases). The CDR3 runs to 16 residues. Germline loops: CDR1 MNHNY, CDR2 SVGAGI (reference sequence). Trimming pared 5 bases from V and 0 bases from J, leaving 13 bases between. The CDR3 nucleotides are TGTGCCAGCAGTAGAGGCCAGGGGTCGAACACCGGGGAGCTGTTTTTT. Protein sequence: CASSRGQGSNTGELFF.

This chain uses TRBV6-1 with TRBJ1-1; D gene unclear. Germline V lookup: CDR1 MNHNS, CDR2 SASEGT. This CDR3 is built from 13 residues. V shed 3 bases and J shed 4 bases, with 9 bases lying between them. CDR3: CASSEGWGTEAFF. CDR3 sequence (DNA): TGTGCCAGCAGTGAGGGATGGGGCACTGAAGCTTTCTTT.

The chain recombines TRBV10-3 with TRBJ2-7; 9 bases are a match to TRBD1. The CDR3 runs to 15 residues. J gave up 2 bases and V 3 bases, and 5 bases lay outside the gene matches. Germline assignment: CDR1 ENHRY and CDR2 SYGVKD. CDR3 region: CAISDPGQGAYEQYF. In DNA form, the CDR3 reads TGTGCCATCAGTGACCCGGGACAGGGAGCCTACGAGCAGTACTTC.

The rearrangement uses TRBV27 and TRBJ2-3; tentatively, D is TRBD2 (5 bases). Germline V gene sequence: CDR1 MNHEY, CDR2 SMNVEV (reference sequence). The germline V and J ends were trimmed by 2 bases and 1 base, with 7 bases remaining between them. CDR3 length: 14 residues. In nucleotides, the CDR3 is TGTGCCAGCAGTTTAGTACTAGGCACAGATACGCAGTATTTT. Translated, it gives CASSLVLGTDTQYF.

The rearrangement joins TRBV29-1 to TRBJ2-3, with D maybe TRBD1 (5 bases). Between the trimmed V and J ends, which lost 4 bases and 1 base, there was a span of 21 bases. CDR1 and CDR2 from the germline V gene are SQVTM and ANQGSEA. CDR3 length equals 17 residues. The CDR3 DNA is TGCAGCGTTGTAATTTTCTTAAAAGGGGCTGGCACAGATACGCAGTATTTT. This gives the protein CSVVIFLKGAGTDTQYF.

The chain employs TRBV6-1 and TRBJ2-1; 8 bases are shared with TRBD1. The CDR3 is 18 residues long. V shed 4 bases, J shed 4 bases, and the junction held 15 bases outside the gene matches. Per the germline V gene, CDR1 is MNHNS and CDR2 is SASEGT. The CDR3 spells CASSVGQGRQHTYNEQFF. Written as DNA, the CDR3 is TGTGCCAGCAGTGTAGGACAGGGAAGGCAACATACATACAATGAGCAGTTCTTC.